The 24 T cell receptor beta chains presented below share a single source sample, sequenced in a study of tumor-infiltrating lymphocytes in oesophageal squamous cell carcinoma. In TCRdb, the PCR reads were re-called with MiXCR into one record per CDR3 protein. The sample shows under 20,000 distinct CDR3 sequences, around 38% of them seen only once. Sample: blood. The receptors stem from a male donor with esophageal squamous cell carcinoma.

V usage is TRBV7-2 and J usage is TRBJ2-3; 11 bases match TRBD2. The germline V gene has CDR1 SGHTA and CDR2 FQGNSA. V gave up 5 bases and J gave up 6 bases; unmatched junction bases: 13. The CDR3 is 17 residues long. The CDR3 spells CASSTPGSSGRRDTQYF. The CDR3 DNA is TGTGCCAGCAGCACCCCAGGGTCTAGCGGGAGGAGGGATACGCAGTATTTT. The full variable domain, with the rest looked up from reference TRBV7-2 and TRBJ2-3, is GAGVSQSPSNKVTEKGKDVELRCDPISGHTALYWYRQSLGQGLEFLIYFQGNSAPDKSGLPSDRFSAERTGGSVSTLTIQRTQQEDSAVYLCASSTPGSSGRRDTQYFGPGTRLTVL.

In this sample, this clonotype turned up many times. The chain recombines TRBV7-8 with TRBJ2-3; D is uncertain. Germline V CDR1 and CDR2: SGHVS, FQNEAQ. The CDR3 has 17 residues. Trimming pared 4 bases from V and 2 bases from J, leaving 19 bases between. The chain's CDR3 is CASSSRAFARSTDTQYF. The CDR3 nucleotides are TGTGCCAGCAGCTCCCGGGCATTCGCGCGGTCCACAGATACGCAGTATTTT.

This clonotype was counted ten times or more. The chain is built from TRBV11-2 and TRBJ2-7; possibly TRBD1 or TRBD2 for D (6 bases each). Trimming pared 2 bases from V and 7 bases from J, leaving 15 bases between. The germline V gene encodes CDR1 SGHAT and CDR2 FQNNGV. This CDR3 is 14 amino acids long. CDR3 amino acids: CASSLTGTGIEQYF. DNA of the CDR3: TGTGCCAGCAGCTTAACAGGGACTGGGATTGAGCAGTACTTC.

Judged by abundance, this clonotype is medium-sized. V is TRBV12-3 or TRBV12-4 and J is TRBJ2-1; 8 positions match TRBD2. Trimming removed 0 bases from V and 4 bases from J; junction bases left unmatched: 5. The CDR3 totals 16 residues. The CDR3 bases are TGTGCCAGCAGTTTAGCTATAGCGGGGAGGTACAATGAGCAGTTCTTC. Amino acid sequence: CASSLAIAGRYNEQFF.

The chain recombines TRBV20-1 with TRBJ1-1, with TRBD1 matching 7 bases. The J call could be wrong; TRBJ1-6 is a better fit for the DNA end. The CDR3 totals 16 residues. CDR1 is DFQATT, CDR2 SNEGSKA, per germline (reference sequence). For the CDR3, the DNA is TGCAGTGCTAGGAAGACAGGGACCCTCGAAAATTCACCCCTCCACTTT. Its protein product is CSARKTGTLENSPLHF.

This clonotype has ten or more counts. The J gene is TRBJ2-3, the V gene TRBV6-1; D not resolved. Deletions cut 5 bases from V and 2 bases from J, with 11 bases between. This CDR3 is 14 amino acids long. The V gene's germline CDR1 is MNHNS and CDR2 SASEGT. Here the CDR3 DNA reads TGTGCCAGCAGTCTCGACGCACACACAGATACGCAGTATTTT. Translation gives CASSLDAHTDTQYF.

This clonotype showed up many times. The chain carries TRBV6-1 and TRBJ1-4; unclear D gene. V lost 3 bases and J 4 bases, leaving 9 bases between the germline ends. The CDR3 extends over 14 amino acids. Germline CDR1 and CDR2: MNHNS and SASEGT. CDR3 sequence reads: CASSDGSSNEKLFF. CDR3 bases: TGTGCCAGCAGTGATGGATCTAGTAATGAAAAACTGTTTTTT.

This clonotype has only a few counts. V and J are TRBV13 and TRBJ2-2; D is perhaps TRBD2 (5 bases). This CDR3 contains 13 residues. The germline V gene encodes CDR1 PRHDT and CDR2 FYEKMQ (reference sequence). The V and J ends lost 1 base and 6 bases respectively, with 6 bases between them. The CDR3 protein is CASSLAAAGELFF. The CDR3, as DNA: TGTGCCAGCAGCTTAGCAGCGGCCGGGGAGCTGTTTTTT.

This clonotype has a count of ten or more. J is TRBJ1-4 and V is TRBV7-8; TRBD1 agrees at 9 bases. V trimming: 2 bases; J trimming: 11 bases; junction bases outside the gene matches: 3. The CDR3 is made up of 13 amino acids. Looked up from germline, CDR1 is SGHVS and CDR2 is FQNEAQ. CDR3 nucleotides: TGTGCCAGCAGCTTACTGACAGGGGGGAAACTGTTTTTT. Amino acid sequence: CASSLLTGGKLFF.

The sample holds one count of this clonotype. The DNA of the CDR3 is TGTGCCAGCAGCTCCGAGACGAGGGATACGCAGTATTTT. Amino acid sequence: CASSSETRDTQYF. The J gene is TRBJ2-3, the V gene TRBV11-3; D not certain. This CDR3 spans 13 amino acids. With 4 bases removed from V and 6 bases from J, the gap between germline ends came to 11 bases. Germline CDR1 SGHNT, CDR2 YENEEA.

The rearrangement joins TRBV11-1 to TRBJ2-2; D is undetermined. Germline V gene data show CDR1 as SGHAT and CDR2 as FQDESV (reference sequence). Trimming left V 0 bases short and J 7 bases short, with 9 bases between. The CDR3 totals 14 residues. CDR3 sequence reads: CASSLASGYGELFF. The CDR3 DNA is TGTGCCAGCAGCTTAGCGTCAGGTTACGGGGAGCTGTTTTTT.

This clonotype was detected many times. This chain joins TRBV5-8 and TRBJ2-7; D might be TRBD2 (5 bases). Looked up from germline, CDR1 is SGHTS and CDR2 is YDEGEE. This CDR3 spans 15 amino acids. Deletions cut 5 bases from V and 2 bases from J, with 17 bases between. The CDR3 nucleotides are TGTGCCAGCAGTAGAGGTAGCGCAACGACCTACGAGCAGTACTTC. Encoded protein: CASSRGSATTYEQYF.

In this sample, this clonotype turned up many times. The chain combines TRBV4-1 with TRBJ2-5; D is ambiguous. The CDR3 has 16 amino acids. Trimming took off 4 bases at V and 0 bases at J, with 15 bases between the two ends. Germline V gives CDR1 MGHRA, CDR2 YSYEKL. For the CDR3, the DNA is TGCGCCAGCAGCCTCGACATTATATTGTACCAAGAGACCCAGTACTTC. It codes for CASSLDIILYQETQYF.

This clonotype is categorized as medium-sized. The chain combines TRBV6-1 with TRBJ2-7; the D is unclear. The CDR3 is 12 residues long. Germline V CDR1 and CDR2: MNHNS, SASEGT. V lost 4 bases and J 3 bases, leaving 7 bases between the germline ends. The CDR3 bases are TGTGCCAGCAGTGTATACTTCTACGAGCAGTACTTC. This codes for CASSVYFYEQYF.

Concerning this clonotype: This could be a read error, since a much larger clone is one nucleotide away. This chain uses TRBV9 with TRBJ1-1, with D perhaps TRBD1 (6 bases). The CDR3 runs 13 residues. Germline lookup yields CDR1 SGDLS and CDR2 YYNGEE. CDR3 coding DNA: TGTGCCAGCAGCATCTCCTGGGACACTAAAGCTTTCTTT. Translated, it gives CASSISWDTKAFF.

This rearrangement joins TRBV15 to TRBJ2-3, with D possibly being TRBD1 (7 bases). V lost 0 bases, J lost 5 bases, and 15 bases lay in between. This CDR3 comprises 16 residues. From germline, CDR1 is LNHNV and CDR2 YYDKDF (reference sequence). The CDR3 is CATSREKAGGRDTQYF. CDR3 nucleotides: TGTGCCACCAGCAGAGAGAAGGCAGGGGGGCGAGATACGCAGTATTTT.

This clonotype qualifies as medium-sized. The V gene is TRBV10-1, the J gene TRBJ2-1; D is unresolved. CDR3 length equals 15 residues. V was cut by 3 bases and J by 7 bases, with 16 bases left in between. The germline V gene has CDR1 WNHNN and CDR2 SYGVQD (reference sequence). The DNA for the CDR3 is TGCGCCAGCAGTGAAACCAGACTCCTGGGGAATGAGCAGTTCTTC. It encodes CASSETRLLGNEQFF.

This clonotype has only a few counts. Because it lacks the conserved phenylalanine or tryptophan at the end, this CDR3 is likely a read error. It is unclear where the CDR3 begins or ends on the DNA, so no DNA is shown, and the CDR3 is as TCRdb lists it. This chain links TRBV27 with TRBJ2-1; the tabulated D call, TRBD1, remains unverified against the DNA. A total of 18 residues make up the CDR3, ends included. Germline CDR1 and CDR2: MNHEY and SMNVEV (reference sequence). The CDR3 sequence: CASSHGTGNFNYGYTFGS.

The chain couples TRBV7-6 to TRBJ2-4; D is unresolved. The J call may be wrong; the DNA end is better matched by TRBJ2-5. The CDR3 contains 12 residues. Germline CDR1 and CDR2: SGHVS and FNYEAQ. The CDR3 loop is CASSLAGETQYF. The CDR3 DNA reads as TGTGCCAGCAGCTTAGCGGGAGAGACCCAGTACTTC.

The rearrangement uses TRBV7-2 and TRBJ2-3; the D gene could be TRBD1 or TRBD2 (5 bases each). CDR1 is SGHTA, CDR2 FQGNSA, per germline. Trimming took 1 base from V and 6 from J, leaving 14 bases between them. CDR3 length: 15 residues. DNA of the CDR3: TGTGCCAGCAGCTTAGGAGACGGGGCGGCGGATACGCAGTATTTT. Residues: CASSLGDGAADTQYF.

This clonotype was observed many times. This rearrangement joins TRBV6-4 to TRBJ2-3; 9 positions agree with TRBD2. This CDR3 comprises 15 residues. Germline V gives CDR1 MRHNA, CDR2 SNTAGT. V shed 8 bases and J 5 bases; nucleotides not matched to a gene: 11. The CDR3 reads CASRKGGGGKDTQYF. The DNA of the CDR3 is TGTGCCAGCCGGAAGGGCGGGGGGGGGAAAGATACGCAGTATTTT.

The J gene is TRBJ2-3, the V gene TRBV7-9; D is uncertain. The CDR3 loop spans 13 amino acids. In germline, CDR1 is SEHNR, CDR2 FQNEAQ (reference sequence). V lost 2 bases and J lost 2, with 5 bases in between. The CDR3 DNA sequence: TGTGCCAGCAGCTTACCACCCACAGATACGCAGTATTTT. Encoded protein: CASSLPPTDTQYF.

This clonotype was counted many times. The rearrangement uses TRBV12-3 or TRBV12-4 and TRBJ1-5; a possible D gene is TRBD1 (5 bases). The CDR3 loop spans 16 amino acids. V was clipped by 6 bases and J by 4 bases, with 19 bases between them. This CDR3 reads CASSAIGMGTNQPQHF. The CDR3 DNA reads as TGTGCCAGCAGCGCCATAGGGATGGGGACGAATCAGCCCCAGCATTTT.

V usage is TRBV6-1 and J usage is TRBJ2-1, with D perhaps matching TRBD2 (6 bases). The J call is doubtful: the DNA matches TRBJ2-7 better. This CDR3 contains 15 residues. Per the germline V gene, CDR1 is MNHNS and CDR2 is SASEGT. The CDR3 bases are TGTGCCAGCAGTGTAGGGCGGGGAGGTCTCCACGAGCAGTACTTC. Its translation is CASSVGRGGLHEQYF.